This entry concerns a single T cell receptor beta chain. The antigen is unknown. 60 Vbeta and 13 Jbeta primers were used in PCR. Sequenced by immunoSEQ multiplex PCR; TCRdb stores in-frame clones only, minus some. The sample lists around 90,000 clones, 81% occurring once. This sample stems from a study of cytomegalovirus exposure and HLA in healthy donors. Overall study findings and caveats: A cluster of highly shared sequence variants was likely a sequencing artifact.

The germline CDR1 and CDR2 sequences are KGHSH and LQKENI. Trimming cost V 4 bases and J 6 bases, with 12 bases left between them. The CDR3 is 13 residues long. The receptor's source is a human donor in good health. This chain uses TRBV18 with TRBJ1-1; D call uncertain. Sequencing input: PBMCs. CDR3 in amino acids: CASSRDPAAEAFF. CDR3 nucleotide sequence: TGTGCCAGCTCACGTGATCCGGCGGCTGAAGCTTTCTTT.